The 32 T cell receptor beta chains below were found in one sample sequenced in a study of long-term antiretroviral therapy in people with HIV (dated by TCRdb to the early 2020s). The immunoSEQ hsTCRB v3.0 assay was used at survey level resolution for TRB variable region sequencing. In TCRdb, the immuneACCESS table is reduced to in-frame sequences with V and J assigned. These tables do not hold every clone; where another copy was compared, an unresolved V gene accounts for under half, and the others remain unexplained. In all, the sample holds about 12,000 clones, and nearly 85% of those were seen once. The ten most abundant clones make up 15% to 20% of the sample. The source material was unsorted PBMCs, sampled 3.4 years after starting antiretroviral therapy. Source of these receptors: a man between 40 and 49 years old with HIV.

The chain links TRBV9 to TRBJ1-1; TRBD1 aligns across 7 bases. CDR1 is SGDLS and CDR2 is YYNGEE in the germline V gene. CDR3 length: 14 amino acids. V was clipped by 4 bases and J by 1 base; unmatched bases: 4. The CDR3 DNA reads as TGTGCCAGCAGCCAACAGGGGACGAACACTGAAGCTTTCTTT. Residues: CASSQQGTNTEAFF.

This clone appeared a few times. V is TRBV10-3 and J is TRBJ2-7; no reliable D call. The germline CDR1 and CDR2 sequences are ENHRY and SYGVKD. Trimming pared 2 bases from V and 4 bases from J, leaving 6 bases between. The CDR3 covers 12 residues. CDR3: CAISETPYEQYF. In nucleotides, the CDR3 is TGTGCCATCAGTGAGACACCTTACGAGCAGTACTTC.

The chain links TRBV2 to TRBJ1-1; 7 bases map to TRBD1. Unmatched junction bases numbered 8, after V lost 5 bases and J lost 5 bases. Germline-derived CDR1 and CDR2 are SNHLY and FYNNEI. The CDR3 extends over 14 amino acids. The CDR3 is CASSFQGVGTEAFF. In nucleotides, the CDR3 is TGTGCCAGCAGTTTTCAGGGGGTAGGGACTGAAGCTTTCTTT. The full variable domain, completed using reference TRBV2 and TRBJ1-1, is EPEVTQTPSHQVTQMGQEVILRCVPISNHLYFYWYRQILGQKVEFLVSFYNNEISEKSEIFDDQFSVERPDGSNFTLKIRSTKLEDSAMYFCASSFQGVGTEAFFGQGTRLTVV.

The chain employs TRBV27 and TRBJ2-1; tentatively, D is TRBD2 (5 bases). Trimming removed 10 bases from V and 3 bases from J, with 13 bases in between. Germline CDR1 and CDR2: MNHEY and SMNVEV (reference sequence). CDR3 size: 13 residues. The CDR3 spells CATQTGYYNEQFF. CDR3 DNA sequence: TGTGCCACCCAGACGGGGTACTACAATGAGCAGTTCTTC.

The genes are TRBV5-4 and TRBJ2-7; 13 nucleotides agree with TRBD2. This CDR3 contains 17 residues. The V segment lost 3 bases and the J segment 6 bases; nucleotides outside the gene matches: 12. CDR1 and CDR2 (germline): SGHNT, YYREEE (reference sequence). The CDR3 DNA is TGTGCCAGCAGCTCAAGAGGGACTAGCGGGATAGTTGGCGAGCAGTACTTC. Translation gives CASSSRGTSGIVGEQYF.

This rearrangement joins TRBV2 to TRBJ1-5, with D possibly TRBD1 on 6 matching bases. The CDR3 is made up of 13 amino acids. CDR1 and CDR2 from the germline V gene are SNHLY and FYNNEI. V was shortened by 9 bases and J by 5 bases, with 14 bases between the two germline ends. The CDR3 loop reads CASKYRVDQPQHF. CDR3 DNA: TGTGCCAGTAAATACAGGGTTGATCAGCCCCAGCATTTT.

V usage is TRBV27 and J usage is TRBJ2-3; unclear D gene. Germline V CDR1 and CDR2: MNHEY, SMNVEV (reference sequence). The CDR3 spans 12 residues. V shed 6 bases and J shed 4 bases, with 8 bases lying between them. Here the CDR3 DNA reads TGTGCCAGCAGCCCAACATCAGATACGCAGTATTTT. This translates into CASSPTSDTQYF.

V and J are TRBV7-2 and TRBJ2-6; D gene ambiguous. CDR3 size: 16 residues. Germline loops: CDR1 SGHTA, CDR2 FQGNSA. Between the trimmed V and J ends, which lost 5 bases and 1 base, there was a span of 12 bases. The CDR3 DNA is TGTGCCAGCAGCCCCAGCCCAACATCTGGGGCCAACGTCCTGACTTTC. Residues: CASSPSPTSGANVLTF.

CDR3 protein: CASKQGRAQETQYF. As DNA, the CDR3 is TGTGCCTCCAAACAGGGGCGTGCACAAGAGACCCAGTACTTC. The chain joins TRBV7-2 to TRBJ2-5; 7 nucleotides align to TRBD1. This CDR3 is 14 amino acids long. Germline trimming cut 11 bases from V and 2 bases from J; bases unmatched to any gene: 11. CDR1 is SGHTA, CDR2 FQGNSA, per germline.

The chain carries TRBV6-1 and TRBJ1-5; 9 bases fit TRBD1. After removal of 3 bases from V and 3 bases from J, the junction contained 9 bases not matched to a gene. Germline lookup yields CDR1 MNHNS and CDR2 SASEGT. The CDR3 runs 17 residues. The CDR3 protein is CASSDPGTGSYNQPQHF. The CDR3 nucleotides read TGTGCCAGCAGTGACCCAGGGACAGGGAGTTACAATCAGCCCCAGCATTTT.

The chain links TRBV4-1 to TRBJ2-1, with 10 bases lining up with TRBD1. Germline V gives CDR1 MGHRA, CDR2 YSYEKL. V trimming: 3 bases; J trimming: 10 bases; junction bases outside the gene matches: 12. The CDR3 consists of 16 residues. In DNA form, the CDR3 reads TGCGCCAGCAGCCAGACTGAGGGGACAGGGGTGTACGAGCAGTTCTTC. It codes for CASSQTEGTGVYEQFF.

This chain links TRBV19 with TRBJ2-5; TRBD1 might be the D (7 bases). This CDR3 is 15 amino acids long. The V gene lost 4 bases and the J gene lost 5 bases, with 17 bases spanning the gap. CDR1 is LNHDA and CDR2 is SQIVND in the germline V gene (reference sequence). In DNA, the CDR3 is TGTGCCAGTAGTAGGGGACAGTGGAGGGCCGAGACCCAGTACTTC. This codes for CASSRGQWRAETQYF.

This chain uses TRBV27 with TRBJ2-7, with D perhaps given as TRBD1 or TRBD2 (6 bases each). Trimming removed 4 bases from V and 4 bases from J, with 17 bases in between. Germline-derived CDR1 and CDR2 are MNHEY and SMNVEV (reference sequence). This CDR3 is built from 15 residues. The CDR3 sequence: CASSSRDRGRYEQYF. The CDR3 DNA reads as TGTGCCAGCAGTTCCAGGGACCGGGGGCGGTACGAGCAGTACTTC.

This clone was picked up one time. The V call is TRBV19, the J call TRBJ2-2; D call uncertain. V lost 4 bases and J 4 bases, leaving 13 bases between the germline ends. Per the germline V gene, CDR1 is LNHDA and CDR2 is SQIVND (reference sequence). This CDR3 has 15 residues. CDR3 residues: CASSNTGSTTGELFF. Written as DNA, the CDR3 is TGTGCCAGTAGTAATACCGGTTCTACCACCGGGGAGCTGTTTTTT.

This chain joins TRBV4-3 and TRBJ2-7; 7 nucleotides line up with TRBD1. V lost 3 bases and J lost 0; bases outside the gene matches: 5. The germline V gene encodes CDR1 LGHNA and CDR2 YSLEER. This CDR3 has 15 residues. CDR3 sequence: CASSQSRDSSYEQYF. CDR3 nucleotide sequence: TGCGCCAGCAGCCAGAGCCGGGACAGCTCCTACGAGCAGTACTTC.

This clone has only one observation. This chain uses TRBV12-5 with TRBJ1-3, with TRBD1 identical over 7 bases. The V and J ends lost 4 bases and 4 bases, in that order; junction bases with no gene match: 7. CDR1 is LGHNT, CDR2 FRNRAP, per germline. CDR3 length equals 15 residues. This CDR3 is CASGSSTGPGNTIYF. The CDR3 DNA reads TGTGCTAGTGGTTCATCGACAGGGCCAGGAAACACCATATATTTT. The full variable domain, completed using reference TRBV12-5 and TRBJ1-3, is DARVTQTPRHKVTEMGQEVTMRCQPILGHNTVFWYRQTMMQGLELLAYFRNRAPLDDSGMPKDRFSAEMPDATLATLKIQPSEPRDSAVYFCASGSSTGPGNTIYFGEGSWLTVV.

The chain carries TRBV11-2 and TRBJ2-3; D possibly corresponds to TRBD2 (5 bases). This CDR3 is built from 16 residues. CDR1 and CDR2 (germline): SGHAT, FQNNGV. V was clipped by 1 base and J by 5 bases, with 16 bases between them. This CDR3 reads CASSLGGRTDQDTQYF. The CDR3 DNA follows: TGTGCCAGCAGCTTAGGAGGGCGGACGGACCAAGATACGCAGTATTTT.

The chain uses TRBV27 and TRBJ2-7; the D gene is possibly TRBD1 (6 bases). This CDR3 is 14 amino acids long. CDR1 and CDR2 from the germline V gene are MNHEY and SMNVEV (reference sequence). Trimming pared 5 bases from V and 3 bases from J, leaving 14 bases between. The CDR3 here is CASSRDRMDYEQYF. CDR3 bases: TGTGCCAGCAGTCGCGACAGGATGGACTACGAGCAGTACTTC.

As DNA, the CDR3 is TGTGCCAGCAGCGATGTTGGGCAGGGGACAGCTTTCTTT. This sequence encodes CASSDVGQGTAFF. This sequence joins TRBV7-3 and TRBJ1-1; maybe TRBD1 (6 bases). The V gene's germline CDR1 is SGHTA and CDR2 FQGTGA. V was clipped by 5 bases and J by 10 bases, with 17 bases between them. The CDR3 totals 13 residues.

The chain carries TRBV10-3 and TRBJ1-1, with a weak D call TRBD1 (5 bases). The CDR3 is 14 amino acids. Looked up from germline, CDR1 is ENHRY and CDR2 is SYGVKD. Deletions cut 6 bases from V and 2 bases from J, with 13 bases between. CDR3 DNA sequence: TGTGCCATCAGCGAGGGACGGATTAACACTGAAGCTTTCTTT. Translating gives CAISEGRINTEAFF.

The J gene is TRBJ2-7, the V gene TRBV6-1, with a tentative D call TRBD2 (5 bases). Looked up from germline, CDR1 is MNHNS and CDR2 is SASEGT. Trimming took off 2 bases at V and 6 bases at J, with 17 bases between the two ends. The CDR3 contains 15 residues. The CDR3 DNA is TGTGCCAGCAGTGAACTGGAAGGGAGCCGGAGCGAGCAGTACTTC. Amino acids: CASSELEGSRSEQYF.

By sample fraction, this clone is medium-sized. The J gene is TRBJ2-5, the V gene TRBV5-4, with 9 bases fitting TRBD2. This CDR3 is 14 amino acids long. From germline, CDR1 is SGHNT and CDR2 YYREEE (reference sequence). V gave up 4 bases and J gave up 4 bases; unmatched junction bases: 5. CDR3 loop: CASSPAGGGETQYF. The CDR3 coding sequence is TGTGCCAGCAGCCCCGCGGGGGGGGGAGAGACCCAGTACTTC.

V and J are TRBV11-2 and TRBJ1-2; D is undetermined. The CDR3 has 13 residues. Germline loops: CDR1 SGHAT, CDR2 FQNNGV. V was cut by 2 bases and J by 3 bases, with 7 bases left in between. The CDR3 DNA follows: TGTGCCAGCAGCTTACTCAGAGACTATGGCTACACCTTC. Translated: CASSLLRDYGYTF.

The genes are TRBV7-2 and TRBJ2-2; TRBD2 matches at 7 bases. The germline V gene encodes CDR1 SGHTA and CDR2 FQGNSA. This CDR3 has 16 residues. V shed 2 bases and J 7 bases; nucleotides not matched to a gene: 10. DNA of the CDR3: TGTGCCAGCAGCTTAAGGTCGGGAGGAACGGGCGGGGAGCTGTTTTTT. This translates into CASSLRSGGTGGELFF. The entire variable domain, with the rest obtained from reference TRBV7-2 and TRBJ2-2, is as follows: GAGVSQSPSNKVTEKGKDVELRCDPISGHTALYWYRQSLGQGLEFLIYFQGNSAPDKSGLPSDRFSAERTGGSVSTLTIQRTQQEDSAVYLCASSLRSGGTGGELFFGEGSRLTVL.

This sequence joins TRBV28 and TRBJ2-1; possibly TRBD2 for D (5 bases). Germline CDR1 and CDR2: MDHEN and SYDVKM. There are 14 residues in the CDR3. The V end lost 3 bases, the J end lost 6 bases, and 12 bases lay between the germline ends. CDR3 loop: CASSFTSLPNEQFF. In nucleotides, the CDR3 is TGTGCCAGCAGTTTCACTAGTCTCCCCAATGAGCAGTTCTTC.

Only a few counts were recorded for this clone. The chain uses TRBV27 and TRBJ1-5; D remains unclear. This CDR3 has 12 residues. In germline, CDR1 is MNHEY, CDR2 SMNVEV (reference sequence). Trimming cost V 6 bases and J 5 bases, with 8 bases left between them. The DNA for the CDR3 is TGTGCCAGCAGCACCCCGCATCAGCCCCAGCATTTT. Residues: CASSTPHQPQHF.

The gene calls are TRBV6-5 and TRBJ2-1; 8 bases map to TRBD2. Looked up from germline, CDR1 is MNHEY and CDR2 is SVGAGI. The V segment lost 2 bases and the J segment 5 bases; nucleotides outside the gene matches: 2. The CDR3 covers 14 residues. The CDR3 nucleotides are TGTGCCAGCAGTTACCCGGGAGGGAACAATGAGCAGTTCTTC. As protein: CASSYPGGNNEQFF.

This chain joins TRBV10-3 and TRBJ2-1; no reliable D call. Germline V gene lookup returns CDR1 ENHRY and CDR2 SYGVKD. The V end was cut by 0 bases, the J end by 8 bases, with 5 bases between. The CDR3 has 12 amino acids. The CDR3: CAISESEDEQFF. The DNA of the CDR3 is TGTGCCATCAGTGAGTCGGAAGATGAGCAGTTCTTC.

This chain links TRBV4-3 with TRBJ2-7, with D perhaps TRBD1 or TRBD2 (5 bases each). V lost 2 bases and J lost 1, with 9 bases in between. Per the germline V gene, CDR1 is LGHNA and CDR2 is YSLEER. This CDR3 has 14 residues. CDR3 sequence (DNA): TGCGCCAGCAGCCAACTGGGGGTTTCCTACGAGCAGTACTTC. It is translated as CASSQLGVSYEQYF.

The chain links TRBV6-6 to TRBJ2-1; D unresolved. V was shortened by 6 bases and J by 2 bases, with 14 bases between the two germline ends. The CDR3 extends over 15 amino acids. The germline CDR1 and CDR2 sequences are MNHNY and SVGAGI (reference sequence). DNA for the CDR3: TGTGCCAGCAGCCCCCCTAGGAGCGCCTACAATGAGCAGTTCTTC. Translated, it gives CASSPPRSAYNEQFF.

Written as DNA, the CDR3 is TGTGCCAGCAGCTTAGCGGCGAACTCCTACGAGCAGTACTTC. It yields the protein CASSLAANSYEQYF. The rearrangement uses TRBV7-9 and TRBJ2-7, with D uncertain. V lost 0 bases and J lost 0, with 6 bases in between. This CDR3 contains 14 residues. Germline values: CDR1 SEHNR, CDR2 FQNEAQ (reference sequence). Full variable domain (outside the CDR3, taken from reference TRBV7-9 and TRBJ2-7): DTGVSQNPRHKITKRGQNVTFRCDPISEHNRLYWYRQTLGQGPEFLTYFQNEAQLEKSRLLSDRFSAERPKGSFSTLEIQRTEQGDSAMYLCASSLAANSYEQYFGPGTRLTVT.

The CDR3 DNA sequence: TGTGCCAGCAGCCCTGTGGGCCCGAACACCGGGGAGCTGTTTTTT. This encodes CASSPVGPNTGELFF. The rearrangement joins TRBV11-2 to TRBJ2-2; no clear D. Looked up from germline, CDR1 is SGHAT and CDR2 is FQNNGV. Trimming removed 5 bases from V and 0 bases from J, with 10 bases in between. The CDR3 runs to 15 residues.